The rows below give T cell receptor beta chains drawn from one sample of a study of lymphopenia after photon versus proton radiotherapy. The method was immunoSEQ multiplex PCR; TCRdb's version includes in-frame clones alone and lacks a portion of them. The table shows about 40,000 clones, with approximately 83% occurring only once. The sequenced sample was peripheral blood, obtained from a patient treated with proton-based radiotherapy. The receptors stem from a woman aged 70-85 years with pancreatic cancer. The CDR3 runs from the conserved cysteine through the conserved F or W. A D gene is named only where the DNA matches it firmly. Clone size is given for some rows only: seen once, a few or many times, or a class if the clone is expanded.

v_call: TRBV6-6; cdr3_length: 16; d_call: .; j_call: TRBJ2-3; clone_size: .; cdr3_nt: TGTGCCAGCAGTTACTACTCTGGGTCTAGCACAGATACGCAGTATTTT; cdr3_aa: CASSYYSGSSTDTQYF
v_call: TRBV23-1; cdr3_length: 15; d_call: .; j_call: TRBJ2-4; clone_size: .; cdr3_nt: TGCGCCAGCACCTCGTCGGGGTGGGCCAAAAACATTCAGTACTTC; cdr3_aa: CASTSSGWAKNIQYF
v_call: TRBV5-4; cdr3_length: 16; d_call: .; j_call: TRBJ2-3; clone_size: .; cdr3_nt: TGTGCCAGCAGCTTGGGGCAGGTAACTAGCACAGATACGCAGTATTTT; cdr3_aa: CASSLGQVTSTDTQYF
v_call: TRBV7-4; cdr3_length: 15; d_call: .; j_call: TRBJ1-3; clone_size: .; cdr3_nt: TGTGCCAGCAGCTTAAAGGCCAGCTCTGGAAACACCATATATTTT; cdr3_aa: CASSLKASSGNTIYF
v_call: TRBV28; cdr3_length: 16; d_call: .; j_call: TRBJ1-1; clone_size: .; cdr3_nt: TGTGCCGCATACGATTTGGGAGGGGGTCGCAACACTGAAGCTTTCTTT; cdr3_aa: CAAYDLGGGRNTEAFF
v_call: TRBV11-2; cdr3_length: 16; d_call: TRBD1; j_call: TRBJ2-7; clone_size: .; cdr3_nt: TGTGCCAGCAGCTTAGATCGGGCAGGGGGATTTGCGGTGCAGTACTTC; cdr3_aa: CASSLDRAGGFAVQYF
v_call: TRBV10-3; cdr3_length: 14; d_call: TRBD1; j_call: TRBJ2-7; clone_size: .; cdr3_nt: TGTGCCATCACCCGGACAGGAGAGGGTTACGAGCAGTACTTC; cdr3_aa: CAITRTGEGYEQYF
v_call: TRBV6-1; cdr3_length: 16; d_call: TRBD2; j_call: TRBJ2-5; clone_size: .; cdr3_nt: TGTGCCAGCAGTGAAGCGGGTAGCGGGAGGGGAGAGACCCAGTACTTC; cdr3_aa: CASSEAGSGRGETQYF
v_call: TRBV7-3; cdr3_length: 18; d_call: .; j_call: TRBJ1-2; clone_size: .; cdr3_nt: TGTGCCAGCAGCTCAAATGGAGGCATGGGACCTGAGGGGTATGGCTACACCTTC; cdr3_aa: CASSSNGGMGPEGYGYTF
v_call: TRBV6-5; cdr3_length: 15; d_call: TRBD1; j_call: TRBJ1-2; clone_size: few; cdr3_nt: TGTGCCAGCAGTTACCGGGACAGGGGGCCAGGAGGCTACACCTTC; cdr3_aa: CASSYRDRGPGGYTF
v_call: TRBV13; cdr3_length: 13; d_call: .; j_call: TRBJ2-7; clone_size: .; cdr3_nt: TGTGCCAGCAGCTTTAATCGAGGCTACGAGCAGTACTTC; cdr3_aa: CASSFNRGYEQYF
v_call: TRBV6-1; cdr3_length: 15; d_call: .; j_call: TRBJ2-7; clone_size: .; cdr3_nt: TGTGCCAGCAGAGACAGGACAAGTCAGAGGTACGAGCAGTACTTC; cdr3_aa: CASRDRTSQRYEQYF
v_call: TRBV19; cdr3_length: 14; d_call: .; j_call: TRBJ2-4; clone_size: .; cdr3_nt: TGTGCCAGCATGGTCTACGGGTCCAAAAACATTCAGTACTTC; cdr3_aa: CASMVYGSKNIQYF
v_call: TRBV6-5; cdr3_length: 14; d_call: .; j_call: TRBJ2-7; clone_size: .; cdr3_nt: TGTGCCAGCAGTGTAACAGGGCCCCTCTACGAGCAGTACTTC; cdr3_aa: CASSVTGPLYEQYF
v_call: TRBV28; cdr3_length: 15; d_call: TRBD2; j_call: TRBJ2-7; clone_size: once; cdr3_nt: TGTGCCAGCAGTTTAGAAACTAGCGGGAGGGACGAGCAGTACTTC; cdr3_aa: CASSLETSGRDEQYF
v_call: TRBV28; cdr3_length: 13; d_call: .; j_call: TRBJ1-4; clone_size: .; cdr3_nt: TGTGCCAGCAGTTTCGGCTTTCGGGAAAAACTGTTTTTT; cdr3_aa: CASSFGFREKLFF
v_call: TRBV7-3; cdr3_length: 16; d_call: .; j_call: TRBJ2-5; clone_size: .; cdr3_nt: TGTGCCAGCAGCTTAACGGCAGGACTGGCGGCGGGGACCCAGTACTTC; cdr3_aa: CASSLTAGLAAGTQYF
v_call: TRBV5-1; cdr3_length: 13; d_call: TRBD1; j_call: TRBJ2-7; clone_size: .; cdr3_nt: TGCGCCAGCAGCTTGGACAGGGGCTACGAGCAGTACTTC; cdr3_aa: CASSLDRGYEQYF
v_call: TRBV28; cdr3_length: 17; d_call: .; j_call: TRBJ2-6; clone_size: .; cdr3_nt: TGTGCCAGCAGTAGGACTGCCGCTTCCTCTGGGGCCAACGTCCTGACTTTC; cdr3_aa: CASSRTAASSGANVLTF
v_call: TRBV5-6; cdr3_length: 15; d_call: .; j_call: TRBJ2-3; clone_size: .; cdr3_nt: TGTGCCAGCAGCCGTCCGGGACTGGGTCGGGATACGCAGTATTTT; cdr3_aa: CASSRPGLGRDTQYF
v_call: TRBV7-7; cdr3_length: 13; d_call: .; j_call: TRBJ2-5; clone_size: .; cdr3_nt: TGTGCTAGCAGTCAAGACCATAGAGAGACCCAGTACTTC; cdr3_aa: CASSQDHRETQYF
v_call: TRBV30; cdr3_length: 15; d_call: TRBD1; j_call: TRBJ1-5; clone_size: .; cdr3_nt: TGTGCCTGGAGTGTCGGGACAGCGATCAATCAGCCCCAGCATTTT; cdr3_aa: CAWSVGTAINQPQHF
v_call: TRBV19; cdr3_length: 18; d_call: TRBD1; j_call: TRBJ1-2; clone_size: .; cdr3_nt: TGTGCCAGTAGCTCACTAGGGACAGGGGGCGCGAAGGACTATGGCTACACCTTC; cdr3_aa: CASSSLGTGGAKDYGYTF
v_call: TRBV5-1; cdr3_length: 14; d_call: .; j_call: TRBJ2-7; clone_size: .; cdr3_nt: TGCGCCAGCAGCCAACAAGCGAGCTCCTACGAGCAGTACTTC; cdr3_aa: CASSQQASSYEQYF
v_call: TRBV6-5; cdr3_length: 15; d_call: .; j_call: TRBJ1-4; clone_size: once; cdr3_nt: TGTGCCAGCAGTCTAACAGCTGCAACTAATGAAAAACTGTTTTTT; cdr3_aa: CASSLTAATNEKLFF
v_call: TRBV6-5; cdr3_length: 15; d_call: .; j_call: TRBJ1-2; clone_size: .; cdr3_nt: TGTGCCAGCAGTTTGGGGTCCGGCCTTAACTATGGCTACACCTTC; cdr3_aa: CASSLGSGLNYGYTF
v_call: TRBV5-4; cdr3_length: 16; d_call: TRBD1; j_call: TRBJ2-7; clone_size: .; cdr3_nt: TGTGCCAGCAGCTTGGCTTGGGGGACAGTAAGCTACGAGCAGTACTTC; cdr3_aa: CASSLAWGTVSYEQYF
v_call: TRBV4-1; cdr3_length: 16; d_call: TRBD1; j_call: TRBJ2-1; clone_size: once; cdr3_nt: TGCGCCAGCAGTAGTGAGGGAGGGACAGGGCTCAATGAGCAGTTCTTC; cdr3_aa: CASSSEGGTGLNEQFF
v_call: TRBV7-9; cdr3_length: 15; d_call: .; j_call: TRBJ2-3; clone_size: .; cdr3_nt: TGTGCCAGCAGCTTAGGTAGTGGGAACAAAGATACGCAGTATTTT; cdr3_aa: CASSLGSGNKDTQYF
v_call: TRBV11-2; cdr3_length: 18; d_call: .; j_call: TRBJ1-3; clone_size: .; cdr3_nt: TGTGCCAGCAGCTTATTTCTATCAGAAGCACCCTCTGGAAACACCATATATTTT; cdr3_aa: CASSLFLSEAPSGNTIYF
v_call: TRBV28; cdr3_length: 13; d_call: .; j_call: TRBJ1-4; clone_size: .; cdr3_nt: TGTGCCAGCAGTTTACCGGAGAATGAAAAACTGTTTTTT; cdr3_aa: CASSLPENEKLFF
v_call: TRBV19; cdr3_length: 14; d_call: .; j_call: TRBJ2-7; clone_size: .; cdr3_nt: TGTGCCAGTAGTATGCGAGGGACCGGCTACGAGCAGTACTTC; cdr3_aa: CASSMRGTGYEQYF
v_call: TRBV19; cdr3_length: 15; d_call: .; j_call: TRBJ1-5; clone_size: .; cdr3_nt: TGTGCCAGTAGTTCTGCAGGGGTCTACAATCAGCCCCAGCATTTT; cdr3_aa: CASSSAGVYNQPQHF
v_call: TRBV28; cdr3_length: 15; d_call: TRBD1; j_call: TRBJ1-1; clone_size: .; cdr3_nt: TGTGCCAGCAGTTCGACGATGGACAGGGGCACTGAAGCTTTCTTT; cdr3_aa: CASSSTMDRGTEAFF
v_call: TRBV9; cdr3_length: 14; d_call: .; j_call: TRBJ2-7; clone_size: .; cdr3_nt: TGTGCCAGCAGCCTTACATCCACCCTGGGAGAGCAGTACTTC; cdr3_aa: CASSLTSTLGEQYF
v_call: TRBV7-3; cdr3_length: 17; d_call: TRBD1; j_call: TRBJ2-3; clone_size: .; cdr3_nt: TGTGCCAGCAGCTTAGCGACAGGGGTTTTAGGCACAGATACGCAGTATTTT; cdr3_aa: CASSLATGVLGTDTQYF
v_call: TRBV4-3; cdr3_length: 14; d_call: .; j_call: TRBJ1-1; clone_size: .; cdr3_nt: TGCGCCAGCAGCCAAGATATGACATCAAGAGAAGCTTTCTTT; cdr3_aa: CASSQDMTSREAFF
v_call: TRBV7-2; cdr3_length: 13; d_call: .; j_call: TRBJ1-5; clone_size: .; cdr3_nt: TGTGCCAGCAGGGGCTTGGGACAACAGCCCCAGCATTTT; cdr3_aa: CASRGLGQQPQHF
v_call: TRBV18; cdr3_length: 16; d_call: .; j_call: TRBJ2-7; clone_size: .; cdr3_nt: TGTGCCAGCTCACCTGGGCGAGCTATCACAGGGTACGAGCAGTACTTC; cdr3_aa: CASSPGRAITGYEQYF